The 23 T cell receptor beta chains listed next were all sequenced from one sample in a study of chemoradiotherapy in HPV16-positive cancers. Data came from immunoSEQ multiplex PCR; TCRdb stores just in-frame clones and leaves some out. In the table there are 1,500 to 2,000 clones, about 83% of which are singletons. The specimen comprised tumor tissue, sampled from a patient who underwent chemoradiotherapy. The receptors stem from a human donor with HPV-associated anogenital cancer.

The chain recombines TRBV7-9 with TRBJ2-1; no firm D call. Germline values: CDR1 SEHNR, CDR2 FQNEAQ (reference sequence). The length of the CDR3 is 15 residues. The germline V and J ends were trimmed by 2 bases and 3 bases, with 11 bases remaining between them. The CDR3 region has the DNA TGTGCCAGCAGCTTACATGACGGATTCTACAATGAGCAGTTCTTC. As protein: CASSLHDGFYNEQFF.

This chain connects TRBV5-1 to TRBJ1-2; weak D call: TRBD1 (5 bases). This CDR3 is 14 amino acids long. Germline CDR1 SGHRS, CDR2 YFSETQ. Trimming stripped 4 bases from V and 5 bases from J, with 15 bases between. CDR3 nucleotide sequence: TGCGCCAGCAGCCACCGGGACGGTCAATATGGCTACACCTTC. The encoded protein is CASSHRDGQYGYTF.

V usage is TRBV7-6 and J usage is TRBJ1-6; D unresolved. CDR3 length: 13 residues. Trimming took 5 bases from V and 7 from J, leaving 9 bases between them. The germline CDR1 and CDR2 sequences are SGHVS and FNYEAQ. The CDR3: CASSTNKNSPLHF. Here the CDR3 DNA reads TGTGCCAGCAGCACGAACAAGAATTCACCCCTCCACTTT.

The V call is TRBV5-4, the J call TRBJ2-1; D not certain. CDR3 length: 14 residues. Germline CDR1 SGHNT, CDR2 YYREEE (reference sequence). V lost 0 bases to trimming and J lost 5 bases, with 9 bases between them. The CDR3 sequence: CASSLDTSHNEQFF. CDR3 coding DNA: TGTGCCAGCAGCTTGGATACGAGCCACAATGAGCAGTTCTTC.

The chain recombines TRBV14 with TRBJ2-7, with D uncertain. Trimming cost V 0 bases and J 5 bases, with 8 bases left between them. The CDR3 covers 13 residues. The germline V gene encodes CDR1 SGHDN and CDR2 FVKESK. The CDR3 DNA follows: TGTGCCAGCAGCCAAGATAACGGAGACGAGCAGTACTTC. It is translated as CASSQDNGDEQYF.

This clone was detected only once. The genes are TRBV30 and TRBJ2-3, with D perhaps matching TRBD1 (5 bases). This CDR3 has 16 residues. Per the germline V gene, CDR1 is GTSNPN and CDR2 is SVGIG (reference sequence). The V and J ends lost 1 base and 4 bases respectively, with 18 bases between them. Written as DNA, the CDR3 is TGTGCCTGGAGTGAAGGGGCGTTACAATCCGCAGATACGCAGTATTTT. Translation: CAWSEGALQSADTQYF.

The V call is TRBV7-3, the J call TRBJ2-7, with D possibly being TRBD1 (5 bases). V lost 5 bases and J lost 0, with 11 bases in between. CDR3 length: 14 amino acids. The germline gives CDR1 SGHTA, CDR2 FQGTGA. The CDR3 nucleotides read TGTGCCAGCAGCCCGCAGGGAAGCTCCTACGAGCAGTACTTC. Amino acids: CASSPQGSSYEQYF.

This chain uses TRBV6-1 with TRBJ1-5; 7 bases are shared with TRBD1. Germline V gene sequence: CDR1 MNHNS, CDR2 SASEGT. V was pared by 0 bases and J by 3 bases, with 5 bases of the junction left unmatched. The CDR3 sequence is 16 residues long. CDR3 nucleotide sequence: TGTGCCAGCAGTGAAGCCCTCGGGACAGCCAATCAGCCCCAGCATTTT. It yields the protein CASSEALGTANQPQHF.

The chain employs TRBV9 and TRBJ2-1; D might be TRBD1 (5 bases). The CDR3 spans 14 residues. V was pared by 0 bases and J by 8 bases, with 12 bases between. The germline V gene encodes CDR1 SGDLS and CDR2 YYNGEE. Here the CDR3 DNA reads TGTGCCAGCAGCGTAGCCCCACAGGAGCATGAGCAGTTCTTC. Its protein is CASSVAPQEHEQFF.

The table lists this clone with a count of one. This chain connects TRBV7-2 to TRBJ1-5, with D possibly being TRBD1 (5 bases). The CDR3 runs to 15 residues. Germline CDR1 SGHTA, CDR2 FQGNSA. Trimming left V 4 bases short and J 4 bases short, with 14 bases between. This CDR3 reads CASSSGTRENQPQHF. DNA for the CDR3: TGTGCCAGCAGCTCCGGGACGCGAGAAAATCAGCCCCAGCATTTT.

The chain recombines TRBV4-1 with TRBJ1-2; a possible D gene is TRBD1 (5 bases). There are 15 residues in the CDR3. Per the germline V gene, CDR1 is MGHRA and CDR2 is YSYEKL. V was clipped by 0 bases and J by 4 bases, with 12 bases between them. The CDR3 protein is CASSQESRAVYGYTF. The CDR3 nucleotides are TGCGCCAGCAGCCAAGAGAGCAGGGCGGTCTATGGCTACACCTTC.

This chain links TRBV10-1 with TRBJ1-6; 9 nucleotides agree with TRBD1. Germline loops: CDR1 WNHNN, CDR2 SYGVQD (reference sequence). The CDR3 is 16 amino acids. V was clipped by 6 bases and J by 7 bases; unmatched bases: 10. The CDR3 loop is CASRKNKQGANSPLHF. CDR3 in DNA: TGCGCCAGCAGGAAGAACAAACAGGGGGCAAATTCACCCCTCCACTTT.

The CDR3 sequence is CASKTGQNTGELFF. In DNA, the CDR3 is TGTGCCAGCAAAACGGGACAAAACACCGGGGAGCTGTTTTTT. V gene TRBV6-6 combines with J gene TRBJ2-2; D may be TRBD1 (6 bases). Deletions cut 7 bases from V and 2 bases from J, with 11 bases between. The CDR3 loop spans 14 amino acids. The germline gives CDR1 MNHNY, CDR2 SVGAGI (reference sequence).

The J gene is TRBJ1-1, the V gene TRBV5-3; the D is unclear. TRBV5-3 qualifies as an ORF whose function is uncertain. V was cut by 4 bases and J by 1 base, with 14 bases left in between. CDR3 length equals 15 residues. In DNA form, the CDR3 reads TGTGCCAGAAGCACAGAAAGAAGGTGGAACACTGAAGCTTTCTTT. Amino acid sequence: CARSTERRWNTEAFF.

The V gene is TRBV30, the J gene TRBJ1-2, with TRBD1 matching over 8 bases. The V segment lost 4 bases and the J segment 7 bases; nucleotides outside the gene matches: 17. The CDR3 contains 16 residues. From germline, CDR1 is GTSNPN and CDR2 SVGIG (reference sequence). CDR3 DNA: TGTGCCTGGACCGACCGAGAAAACAGGGGGTCGGGTGGCTACACCTTC. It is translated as CAWTDRENRGSGGYTF.

The CDR3 nucleotides read TGTGCCTGGACCTTTCCCGAGGGGGGGCGGGAGACCCAGTACTTC. It codes for CAWTFPEGGRETQYF. The chain couples TRBV30 to TRBJ2-5; a possible D gene is TRBD2 (7 bases). With 4 bases removed from V and 5 bases from J, the gap between germline ends came to 20 bases. The CDR3 is 15 amino acids. CDR1 and CDR2 (germline): GTSNPN, SVGIG (reference sequence).

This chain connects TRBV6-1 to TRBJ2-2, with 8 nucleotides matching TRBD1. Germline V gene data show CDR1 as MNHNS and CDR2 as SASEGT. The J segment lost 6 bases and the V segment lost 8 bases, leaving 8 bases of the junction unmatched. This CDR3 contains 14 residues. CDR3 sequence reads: CASLDREESGELFF. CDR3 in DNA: TGTGCCAGCCTGGACAGGGAGGAATCCGGGGAGCTGTTTTTT.

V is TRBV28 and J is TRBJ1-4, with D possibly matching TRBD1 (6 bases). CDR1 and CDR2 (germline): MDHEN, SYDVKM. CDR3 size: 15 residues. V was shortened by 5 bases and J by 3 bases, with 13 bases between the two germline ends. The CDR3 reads CASSGDKTANEKLFF. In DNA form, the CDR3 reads TGTGCCAGCAGTGGGGACAAAACTGCTAATGAAAAACTGTTTTTT.

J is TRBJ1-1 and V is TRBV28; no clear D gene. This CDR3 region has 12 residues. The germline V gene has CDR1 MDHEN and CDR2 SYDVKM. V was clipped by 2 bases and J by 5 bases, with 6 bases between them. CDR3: CASSLMRTEAFF. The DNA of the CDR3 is TGTGCCAGCAGTTTAATGAGGACTGAAGCTTTCTTT.

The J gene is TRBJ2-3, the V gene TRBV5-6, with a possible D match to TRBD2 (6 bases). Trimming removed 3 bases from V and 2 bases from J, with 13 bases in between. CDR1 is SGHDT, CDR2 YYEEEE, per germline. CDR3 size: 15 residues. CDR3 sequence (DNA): TGTGCCAGCAGCTCCCCGGGACTCCTCACAGATACGCAGTATTTT. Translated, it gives CASSSPGLLTDTQYF.

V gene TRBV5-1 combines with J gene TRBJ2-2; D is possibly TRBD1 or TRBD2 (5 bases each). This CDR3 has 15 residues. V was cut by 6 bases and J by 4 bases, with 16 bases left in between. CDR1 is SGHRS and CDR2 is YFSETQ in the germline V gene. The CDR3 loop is CASTRQGEGTGELFF. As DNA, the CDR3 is TGCGCCAGCACCCGCCAGGGCGAGGGCACCGGGGAGCTGTTTTTT.

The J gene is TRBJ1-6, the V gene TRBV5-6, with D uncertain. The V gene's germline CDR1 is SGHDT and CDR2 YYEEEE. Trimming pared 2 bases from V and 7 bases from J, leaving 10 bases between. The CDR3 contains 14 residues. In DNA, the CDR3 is TGTGCCAGCAGCTTACCGGGGTCGAATTCACCCCTCCACTTT. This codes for CASSLPGSNSPLHF.

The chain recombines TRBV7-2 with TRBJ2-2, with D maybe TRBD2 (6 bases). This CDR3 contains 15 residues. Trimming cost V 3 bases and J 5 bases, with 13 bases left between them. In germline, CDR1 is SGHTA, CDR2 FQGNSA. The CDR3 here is CASSFRDFTTGELFF. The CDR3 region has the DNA TGTGCCAGCAGCTTCCGGGACTTCACTACCGGGGAGCTGTTTTTT. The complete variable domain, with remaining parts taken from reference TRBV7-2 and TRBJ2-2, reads GAGVSQSPSNKVTEKGKDVELRCDPISGHTALYWYRQSLGQGLEFLIYFQGNSAPDKSGLPSDRFSAERTGGSVSTLTIQRTQQEDSAVYLCASSFRDFTTGELFFGEGSRLTVL.